What follows are 2 T cell receptor beta chains derived from one specimen sequenced in a study of T cell responses to AZD1222 COVID-19 vaccine. Here immunoSEQ multiplex PCR was the method, and the copy in TCRdb shows in-frame clones only, minus some. The profile shows about 99,000 clones, 90% to 95% of them singletons. The input for sequencing was peripheral blood, taken 28 days after the second AZD1222 dose. The receptors come from an adult who received the AZD1222 COVID-19 vaccine.

The genes are TRBV7-2 and TRBJ1-3; 7 bases fit TRBD1. V was pared by 4 bases and J by 6 bases, with 9 bases of the junction left unmatched. Germline CDR1 SGHTA, CDR2 FQGNSA. CDR3 length: 15 amino acids. This CDR3 is CASSSGQARLNTIYF. CDR3 nucleotide sequence: TGTGCCAGCAGCTCCGGACAGGCGAGATTAAACACCATATATTTT.

This sequence joins TRBV5-3 and TRBJ1-5; 9 nucleotides agree with TRBD1. TRBV5-3 is an open reading frame, and its role is uncertain. The CDR3 is made up of 14 amino acids. J lost 2 bases, V lost 4 bases, and 1 base had no gene match. CDR3 residues: CARSRTGGNQPQHF. CDR3 sequence (DNA): TGTGCCAGAAGCAGGACAGGGGGCAATCAGCCCCAGCATTTT.